The 22 T cell receptor beta chains below were found in one sample sequenced in a study of T cell repertoires in cytomegalovirus infection. MiXCR was run by TCRdb on the reads, yielding one entry per CDR3 protein. The table includes under 300,000 distinct CDR3 sequences, roughly a fifth detected once. Their recognized antigens are unknown. The sequencing used cultured PBMCs, collected from culture after CMV antigen stimulation. These receptors came from a human donor in good health (CMV status not recorded). Some clones in this sample may be carry-over from other donors' samples.

V and J are TRBV4-1 and TRBJ2-7, with TRBD1 matching over 9 bases. This CDR3 is 16 amino acids long. V was clipped by 0 bases and J by 3 bases; unmatched bases: 6. The germline V gene has CDR1 MGHRA and CDR2 YSYEKL. CDR3 DNA: TGCGCCAGCAGCCAAGAGTTTGGGACAGGGTTCTACGAGCAGTACGTC. This translates into CASSQEFGTGFYEQYV.

The V gene is TRBV19, the J gene TRBJ2-3, with D possibly matching TRBD2 (6 bases). The germline V and J ends were trimmed by 9 bases and 3 bases, with 16 bases remaining between them. Germline values: CDR1 LNHDA, CDR2 SQIVND (reference sequence). This CDR3 region has 14 residues. DNA for the CDR3: TGTGCCAGCCAGGAGACTAGACAAACAGATACGCAGTATTTT. Residues: CASQETRQTDTQYF.

This clonotype was seen ten or more times. J is TRBJ2-1 and V is TRBV6-5, with a weak D call TRBD1 (6 bases). CDR3 size: 16 residues. Germline values: CDR1 MNHEY, CDR2 SVGAGI. V lost 10 bases and J 0 bases, leaving 19 bases between the germline ends. The CDR3 nucleotides read TGTGCCAACTGCCGACCACAGGGTAGCTCCTACAATGAGCAGTTCTTC. It codes for CANCRPQGSSYNEQFF.

There are many counts of this clonotype. The chain recombines TRBV7-8 with TRBJ2-1; D is unclear. This CDR3 has 13 residues. Germline CDR1 reads SGHVS; CDR2 reads FQNEAQ. V was pared by 2 bases and J by 3 bases, with 5 bases between. CDR3 protein: CASSLIVYNEQFF. The DNA of the CDR3 is TGTGCCAGCAGCTTAATTGTCTACAATGAGCAGTTCTTC.

This clonotype was seen ten or more times. V is TRBV12-3 or TRBV12-4 and J is TRBJ2-5, with D possibly being TRBD2 (6 bases). The ends were cut back, 3 bases at V and 3 bases at J, with 11 bases in the middle. The CDR3 sequence is 14 residues long. In DNA, the CDR3 is TGTGCCAGCAGTTTTGTGACGGGGGAAGAGACCCAGTACTTC. Protein sequence: CASSFVTGEETQYF.

Remarks on this clonotype: The junction shows a germline mismatch at one end, possibly a read error. This chain links TRBV5-3 with TRBJ2-4; a weak D match, TRBD1 (6 bases). TRBV5-3 is an open reading frame whose function is uncertain. The CDR3 runs 16 residues. The DNA of the CDR3 is TGTGCCAGCAGCTTGCCGGGGCAGGGGATGAGGCACATTCAGTACTTC. Its protein product is CASSLPGQGMRHIQYF.

V is TRBV19 and J is TRBJ2-1; 14 bases match TRBD2. Trimming at V came to 3 bases and at J to 9 bases, leaving 7 bases not matched to a gene. The CDR3 has 16 amino acids. The germline V gene encodes CDR1 LNHDA and CDR2 SQIVND (reference sequence). The CDR3 is CASSMTGTSGRGEQFF. The DNA of the CDR3 is TGTGCCAGTAGTATGACCGGGACTAGCGGGAGAGGTGAGCAGTTCTTC. The whole variable domain, filled in from reference TRBV19 and TRBJ2-1, reads DGGITQSPKYLFRKEGQNVTLSCEQNLNHDAMYWYRQDPGQGLRLIYYSQIVNDFQKGDIAEGYSVSREKKESFPLTVTSAQKNPTAFYLCASSMTGTSGRGEQFFGPGTRLTVL.

There are many counts of this clonotype. This chain's CDR3 is CASRKGQHYGYTF. The CDR3 DNA reads as TGTGCCAGCAGAAAGGGACAGCATTATGGCTACACCTTC. The rearrangement joins TRBV7-2 to TRBJ1-2; 7 bases map to TRBD1. Trimming cost V 6 bases and J 5 bases; bases outside gene matches: 6. This CDR3 comprises 13 residues. CDR1 and CDR2 from the germline V gene are SGHTA and FQGNSA.

The chain recombines TRBV9 with TRBJ1-3; D gene unclear. The length of the CDR3 is 16 residues. Trimming shortened V by 0 bases and J by 0 bases, and 10 bases separated the two germline ends. Germline values: CDR1 SGDLS, CDR2 YYNGEE. CDR3 residues: CASSVGSSLSGNTIYF. Written as DNA, the CDR3 is TGTGCCAGCAGCGTAGGGTCGAGTCTCTCTGGAAACACCATATATTTT.

V usage is TRBV20-1 and J usage is TRBJ2-1; 7 nucleotides line up with TRBD2. The V segment lost 2 bases and the J segment 6 bases; nucleotides outside the gene matches: 7. This CDR3 region has 14 residues. Germline lookup yields CDR1 DFQATT and CDR2 SNEGSKA (reference sequence). The CDR3 reads CSARTASGSNEQFF. The CDR3 DNA reads as TGCAGTGCTAGAACGGCTAGCGGATCCAATGAGCAGTTCTTC.

This chain links TRBV12-3 or TRBV12-4 with TRBJ2-4; TRBD2 matches 14 bases. This CDR3 spans 17 amino acids. J gave up 3 bases and V 5 bases, and 6 bases lay outside the gene matches. This CDR3 reads CASSTTSGRAGKNIQYF. As DNA, the CDR3 is TGTGCCAGCAGTACGACTAGCGGGAGGGCGGGCAAAAACATTCAGTACTTC.

This clonotype was observed many times. In nucleotides, the CDR3 is TGTGCCAGCAGCACCGGACAGGTTAAAGAGACCCAGTACTTC. It is translated as CASSTGQVKETQYF. The chain carries TRBV7-8 and TRBJ2-5; 7 nucleotides line up with TRBD1. The CDR3 consists of 14 residues. Germline trimming cut 5 bases from V and 3 bases from J; bases unmatched to any gene: 6. CDR1 and CDR2 (germline): SGHVS, FQNEAQ.

This clonotype was recorded a few times. The rearrangement uses TRBV12-3 or TRBV12-4 and TRBJ2-2; D is perhaps TRBD2 (5 bases). Trimming removed 6 bases from V and 2 bases from J, with 16 bases in between. The CDR3 length is 16 residues. Here the CDR3 DNA reads TGTGCCAGCAGCTTAACCCGGGATCCTAACACCGGGGAGCTGTTTTTT. Its protein product is CASSLTRDPNTGELFF.

The chain is built from TRBV7-9 and TRBJ2-5; 15 nucleotides line up with TRBD2. This CDR3 comprises 16 residues. CDR1 is SEHNR, CDR2 FQNEAQ, per germline (reference sequence). Unmatched junction bases numbered 5, after V lost 4 bases and J lost 5 bases. The CDR3 sequence: CASSSGLAGGFETQYF. The DNA of the CDR3 is TGTGCCAGCAGCTCGGGACTAGCGGGAGGTTTTGAGACCCAGTACTTC.

This clonotype turned up a few times. The chain is built from TRBV6-1 and TRBJ2-7; D gene ambiguous. This CDR3 region has 13 residues. V lost 4 bases and J lost 3, with 10 bases in between. The germline V gene has CDR1 MNHNS and CDR2 SASEGT. CDR3 sequence: CASSVLRFYEQYF. The DNA for the CDR3 is TGTGCCAGCAGTGTTCTCCGGTTCTACGAGCAGTACTTC.

Worth noting for this clonotype: Mismatch with germline at one junction end may stem from a read error. V usage is TRBV5-4 and J usage is TRBJ1-2; D is undetermined. The CDR3 has 12 amino acids. CDR1 and CDR2 from the germline V gene are SGHNT and YYREEE (reference sequence). CDR3 nucleotide sequence: TGTGCCAGCGGCTTGGAGATTAGTGGCTACACCTTC. This codes for CASGLEISGYTF.

This clonotype was seen a handful of times. This rearrangement joins TRBV4-3 to TRBJ2-2; TRBD2 agrees at 8 bases. The CDR3 totals 18 residues. V lost 0 bases to trimming and J lost 5 bases; unmatched junction nucleotides: 11. Germline V gives CDR1 LGHNA, CDR2 YSLEER. The CDR3 sequence is CASSQDGRAGVWTGELFF. For the CDR3, the DNA is TGCGCCAGCAGCCAAGATGGTCGAGCGGGAGTCTGGACCGGGGAGCTGTTTTTT.

The chain joins TRBV11-2 to TRBJ2-3; D not certain. V was pared by 1 base and J by 0 bases, with 8 bases between. The CDR3 runs 15 residues. Germline CDR1 reads SGHAT; CDR2 reads FQNNGV. CDR3: CASSLVLASTDTQYF. The CDR3, as DNA: TGTGCCAGCAGCTTAGTCTTAGCTAGCACAGATACGCAGTATTTT.

This clonotype was recorded at least ten times. CDR3 region: CASSLVYEQYV. CDR3 nucleotide sequence: TGTGCCAGCAGCTTAGTCTACGAGCAGTACGTC. The gene calls are TRBV11-2 and TRBJ2-7; D uncertain. The CDR3 runs 11 residues. V was pared by 1 base and J by 3 bases, with 1 base between. Germline V gene lookup returns CDR1 SGHAT and CDR2 FQNNGV.

The table lists this clonotype with a count of one. This rearrangement joins TRBV4-1 to TRBJ2-1, with D possibly being TRBD2 (6 bases). The CDR3 has 18 residues. In germline, CDR1 is MGHRA, CDR2 YSYEKL. Between the trimmed V and J ends, which lost 0 bases and 9 bases, there was a span of 24 bases. The CDR3 here is CASSQDIIDWLASGEQFF. CDR3 DNA sequence: TGCGCCAGCAGCCAAGATATTATTGATTGGCTAGCGTCGGGTGAGCAGTTCTTC.

This chain uses TRBV7-6 with TRBJ1-4; the D is unclear. The CDR3 is made up of 11 amino acids. Trimming removed 5 bases from V and 10 bases from J, with 8 bases in between. The germline V gene encodes CDR1 SGHVS and CDR2 FNYEAQ. In nucleotides, the CDR3 is TGTGCCAGCAGCCAAGCCGGAAAACTGTTTTTT. Translated, it gives CASSQAGKLFF.

V is TRBV27 and J is TRBJ2-2, with D unresolved. Germline lookup yields CDR1 MNHEY and CDR2 SMNVEV (reference sequence). Between the trimmed V and J ends, which lost 5 bases and 4 bases, there was a span of 11 bases. There are 14 residues in the CDR3. The CDR3 DNA sequence: TGTGCCAGCAGTCCATTCATGAGCACCGGGGAGCTGTTTTTT. Its translation: CASSPFMSTGELFF.